These T cell receptor beta chains were read from a single sample in a study of neoadjuvant anti-PD-1 for oral cavity cancer. TCRdb's copy holds only in-frame clones and misses some; the assay was immunoSEQ multiplex PCR. Among roughly 14,000 clones, 60% to 80% were seen once, and the ten largest hold around 2.5%. The sample here was PBMCs, taken after nivolumab (anti-PD-1) treatment. These receptors all come from a person between 40 and 80 years old with oral cavity squamous cell carcinoma. The conserved cysteine and the conserved F or W are not part of the CDR3 here.

TRBJ2-7 14 TRBV9 ASSAGGTSGSYEQY
TRBJ2-3 13 TRBV5-1 ASSLAVSSTDTQY
TRBJ2-1 13 TRBV11-2 ASSPRTSFFDEQF
TRBJ1-5 12 TRBV5-4 ASSLAGSNQPQH
TRBJ2-5 13 TRBV6-1 ASIIGTGRQETQY
TRBJ2-1 13 TRBV11-2 ASSLALDFYNEQF
TRBJ2-7 12 TRBV6-1 ASSPGGAVGEQY
TRBJ1-5 12 TRBV15 ATSYLQGNQPQH
TRBJ2-3 15 TRBV28 ASSFAGIREGQDTQY
TRBJ2-5 9 TRBV4-2 ASGREETQY
TRBJ1-6 13 TRBV6-5 ASSREGAYNSPLH
TRBJ1-1 11 TRBV11-2 ASSLVGRTEAF
TRBJ1-2 11 TRBV7-9 ASSLGGAYGYT
TRBJ1-2 12 TRBV6-5 ASSQSSPYYGYT
TRBJ2-5 11 TRBV5-1 ASSTTGQETQY
TRBJ2-5 11 TRBV5-1 ASSSGGQETQY
TRBJ2-3 10 TRBV2 ASKPGSHTQY
TRBJ1-4 14 TRBV6-1 ASSAPVRPGNEKLF
TRBJ1-5 13 TRBV4-1 ASSQNQSPFRPQH
TRBJ2-7 13 TRBV4-1 ASSPGQGARYEQY
TRBJ2-2 17 TRBV5-1 ASSLGLAGYLGNTGELF
TRBJ2-7 12 TRBV7-6 ASSYRQGSYEQY
TRBJ1-6 12 TRBV6-4 ASSEGGERSPLH
TRBJ1-5 11 TRBV4-1 ASSQDFLVPQH
TRBJ2-2 11 TRBV30 AWSLRWTGELF
TRBJ1-4 13 TRBV30 AWGGWGPPSEKLF
TRBJ2-2 12 TRBV30 AWGGGVYVGELF
TRBJ2-5 12 TRBV2 ASSVGPRAETQY
TRBJ2-6 12 TRBV10-3 AISQGSGANVLT
TRBJ1-3 13 TRBV30 AWSVAGGPGNTIY
TRBJ1-2 14 TRBV2 ASRSFSGPTRYGYT
TRBJ2-1 13 TRBV7-9 ASSEGAGGYNEQF
TRBJ1-1 12 TRBV5-1 ASSRVQGYTEAF
TRBJ2-5 12 TRBV5-1 ASSIPQGLKTQY
TRBJ2-7 13 TRBV7-9 ASSSGTGDYDEQY
TRBJ2-7 11 TRBV10-1 ASSEIGGYEQY
TRBJ1-4 14 TRBV5-1 ASSWVGRPTDEKLF
TRBJ1-6 13 TRBV9 ASSGQGANNSPLH
TRBJ2-7 17 TRBV6-4 ASTDVPVCTGTGLSEQY
TRBJ1-4 13 TRBV18 ASSPIGATNEKLF
TRBJ1-5 12 TRBV2 ASRSQGGNQPQH
TRBJ2-3 16 TRBV19 ASSMWSLADFYTDTQY
TRBJ1-4 13 TRBV7-2 ASSLSSATNEKLF
TRBJ1-2 11 TRBV11-2 ASSLEGASGYT
TRBJ1-1 11 TRBV5-1 ASSFGTGTEAF
TRBJ2-5 12 TRBV11-2 ASKVGGGGETQY
TRBJ2-6 13 TRBV10-3 AISDLGSGANVLT
TRBJ1-3 15 TRBV5-4 ASSAPTGSRSGNTIY
TRBJ2-7 11 TRBV7-2 ASSFMTSYEQY
TRBJ2-5 11 TRBV11-2 ASSSEVGETQY
TRBJ1-5 10 TRBV7-8 ASGRYDQPQH
TRBJ1-1 13 TRBV19 ASSTSGGGVTEAF
TRBJ1-2 12 TRBV6-6 ASRVTGTGSGYT
TRBJ2-2 13 TRBV5-6 ASSLGAGNTGELF
TRBJ2-3 14 TRBV25-1 ASSEGRGSFVDTQY
TRBJ2-4 13 TRBV5-6 ASSLGTKAKNIQY
TRBJ1-3 13 TRBV6-1 ASSETGGSGNTIY
TRBJ2-5 15 TRBV11-2 ASSVGDVGVLGRTQY
TRBJ2-7 11 TRBV13 ASSRMTGYEQY